Below, 8 T cell receptor beta chains from the same sample are listed, as sequenced in a study of CD8 T cells in ankylosing spondylitis. Via MiXCR, TCRdb re-called the 5' RACE reads, giving one row per CDR3 protein. This sample carries approximately 100,000 distinct CDR3 sequences, 8% to 10% of them seen once, and the ten largest clones take 9.9%. The sequencing input was blood, either unsorted or a sorted T cell fraction (not recorded which). Receptors were obtained from a male donor with ankylosing spondylitis or in good health (not recorded which).

There are many counts of this clonotype. The chain links TRBV5-1 to TRBJ2-7; D gene ambiguous. Germline CDR1 SGHRS, CDR2 YFSETQ. CDR3 size: 15 residues. Deletions cut 2 bases from V and 6 bases from J, with 18 bases between. CDR3 protein: CASSLGVGPGSEQYF. CDR3 in DNA: TGCGCCAGCAGCTTAGGCGTAGGTCCGGGCTCCGAGCAGTACTTC.

This clonotype was found many times. The CDR3 loop reads CSAGPGHRVEQYF. CDR3 DNA sequence: TGCAGTGCTGGGCCGGGGCACCGGGTCGAGCAGTACTTC. The chain recombines TRBV20-1 with TRBJ2-7, with D perhaps given as TRBD1 or TRBD2 (5 bases each). The ends were cut back, 5 bases at V and 6 bases at J, with 17 bases in the middle. The germline gives CDR1 DFQATT, CDR2 SNEGSKA (reference sequence). This CDR3 comprises 13 residues.

The chain uses TRBV20-1 and TRBJ2-7; 13 nucleotides match TRBD2. Per germline, CDR1 DFQATT and CDR2 SNEGSKA (reference sequence). J gave up 6 bases and V 5 bases, and 4 bases lay outside the gene matches. The CDR3 sequence is 13 residues long. CDR3 amino acids: CSAGLAGVTEQYF. CDR3 nucleotides: TGCAGTGCTGGACTAGCGGGAGTAACCGAGCAGTACTTC.

The V gene is TRBV20-1, the J gene TRBJ1-1, with TRBD1 matching 8 bases. The CDR3 is 16 residues long. V trimming: 2 bases; J trimming: 4 bases; junction bases outside the gene matches: 12. Germline V gives CDR1 DFQATT, CDR2 SNEGSKA (reference sequence). DNA for the CDR3: TGCAGTGCTAGAAAATCAGGGGGCTTGGGGAGCACTGAAGCTTTCTTT. Its protein product is CSARKSGGLGSTEAFF.

This clonotype was seen repeatedly, ten times or more. V and J are TRBV4-3 and TRBJ2-5; D gene ambiguous. V was cut by 3 bases and J by 5 bases, with 10 bases left in between. The CDR3 has 13 residues. Germline-derived CDR1 and CDR2 are LGHNA and YSLEER. CDR3 residues: CASSQAAWETQYF. The CDR3 DNA reads TGCGCCAGCAGCCAGGCCGCGTGGGAGACCCAGTACTTC.

This clonotype was seen repeatedly, ten times or more. This rearrangement joins TRBV30 to TRBJ2-3; 8 bases are shared with TRBD1. This CDR3 is built from 14 residues. With 7 bases clipped from V and 2 bases from J, the junction kept 8 bases outside the gene matches. The germline gives CDR1 GTSNPN, CDR2 SVGIG (reference sequence). CDR3 loop: CAYTAGGVTDTQYF. CDR3 nucleotides: TGTGCCTATACCGCAGGGGGCGTCACAGATACGCAGTATTTT.

This clonotype has ten or more counts. The chain joins TRBV29-1 to TRBJ2-7, with 9 bases fitting TRBD2. This CDR3 is built from 13 residues. Per germline, CDR1 SQVTM and CDR2 ANQGSEA. The V and J ends lost 7 bases and 7 bases, in that order; junction bases with no gene match: 11. The CDR3 reads CSGVISGGGEQYF. The CDR3 coding sequence is TGCAGCGGAGTTATTAGCGGGGGCGGTGAGCAGTACTTC.

There are a few counts of this clonotype. The chain has TRBV7-2 and TRBJ2-1, with TRBD2 matching 9 bases. CDR3 length equals 14 residues. Germline assignment: CDR1 SGHTA and CDR2 FQGNSA. V dropped 2 bases and J dropped 8; count of bases not matched to a gene: 4. The DNA for the CDR3 is TGTGCCAGCAGCTTAAGAGGGACTAGCTATGAGCAGTTCTTC. This gives the protein CASSLRGTSYEQFF.